The clone carrying this TCR beta chain was detected only a few times. The antigen remains unidentified. As for time point: late sampling 161 to 241 days after vaccination in a few convalescent patients. This sample's treatment: 10-day PBMC culture with coronavirus spike peptide pools or control peptides (ViraFEST assay). ViraFEST grew antigen-specific T cells using peptide pools, then sequenced TCRs. With the Oncomine TCR Beta short-read assay, DNA from cultured CD4+ T cells was sequenced. TCRdb used MiXCR to reprocess the PCR reads, holding one entry per CDR3 protein. In the table there are about 23,000 distinct CDR3 sequences, 35% of which are singletons. The data were taken from a study of vaccination and CD4 T cells after COVID-19. In the study overall: Each individual in the study obtained two doses of BNT162b2 or mRNA-1273 vaccine. Post-vaccine sample collection happened at a median of approximately 79 days after dose two, ranging 14 to 241.

The CDR3 length is 14 residues. The germline CDR1 and CDR2 sequences are MRHNA and SNTAGT. Trimming took off 4 bases at V and 0 bases at J, with 10 bases between the two ends. This clonotype originated in a human donor who had recovered from COVID-19. Specimen: CD4+ T cells from blood, cultured in vitro, collected about 7 months after SARS-CoV-2 vaccination. The chain has TRBV6-4 and TRBJ2-7; D remains unclear. In DNA, the CDR3 is TGTGCCAGCAGTGCAAAGGGCCGCTCCTACGAGCAGTACTTC. It yields the protein CASSAKGRSYEQYF.